This T cell receptor (beta chain) emerged from a study of PD-1 blockade in classical Hodgkin lymphoma. Study observations and caveats: Baseline diversity was lower in partial responders and progressors than complete responders.

For this clone: What it binds is unknown.

Repertoires were generated with immunoSEQ multiplex PCR, while TCRdb's copy carries only in-frame clones and drops some. Seen here are approximately 93,000 clones, over 75% observed once, and the top ten hold over 8%. Noted time point: cycle 4 day 1 (C4D1), after less than 7 weeks of nivolumab. No patient escaped relapse after autologous stem cell transplantation, and brentuximab vedotin exposure varied. The best responses consisted of complete response, partial response or progressive disease. The sample consisted of peripheral blood mononuclear cells (PBMCs), taken before the fourth cycle of nivolumab. The clonotype originates from a human donor with classical Hodgkin lymphoma.

The DNA for the CDR3 is TGCGCCAGCAGCCTCCAACGTGTGAGCAATGAGCAGTTCTTC. This gives the protein CASSLQRVSNEQFF. The chain links TRBV4-1 to TRBJ2-1, with D uncertain. Germline CDR1 MGHRA, CDR2 YSYEKL. The CDR3 spans 14 residues. V was shortened by 4 bases and J by 6 bases, with 13 bases between the two germline ends.